This T cell receptor beta chain was recorded in a study of cytomegalovirus exposure and HLA in healthy donors. CDR3 size: 13 residues. The V gene lost 3 bases and the J gene lost 3 bases, with 8 bases spanning the gap. The germline V gene has CDR1 LNHDA and CDR2 SQIVND (reference sequence). The method was immunoSEQ multiplex PCR; TCRdb's version includes in-frame clones alone and lacks a portion of them. The table has roughly 52,000 clones, around 90% seen once. This sequence joins TRBV19 and TRBJ1-1, with unresolved D. Material: PBMCs. The receptor's source is a man aged 18-30 years in good health and CMV-seronegative. The CDR3 DNA follows: TGTGCCAGTAGTATTCTCCCCCACACTGAAGCTTTCTTT. It specifies CASSILPHTEAFF. Supplemented by reference TRBV19 and TRBJ1-1, the full variable domain reads DGGITQSPKYLFRKEGQNVTLSCEQNLNHDAMYWYRQDPGQGLRLIYYSQIVNDFQKGDIAEGYSVSREKKESFPLTVTSAQKNPTAFYLCASSILPHTEAFFGQGTRLTVV.